This T cell receptor beta chain was captured by sequencing in a study of shared clonotypes between healthy human individuals. As for the study in general: Three plates were used per donor for CD4 naive, three for CD4 memory, two for CD8 naive and one for CD8 memory.

With V trimmed by 5 bases and J by 4 bases, 1 base remained unmatched. Germline V gene sequence: CDR1 MGHDK, CDR2 SYGVNS. The CDR3 totals 13 residues. Investigators spread the genomic DNA of each subset evenly over several immunoSEQ plates. In replicate PCRs of sorted subsets, around 200 ng DNA, approximately 30,000 T cell genomes, was used. Assay used: immunoSEQ multiplex PCR; TCRdb lists only in-frame clones, some missing. This table has around 750,000 clones, approximately 79% appearing once. This clone was seen a handful of times. The sample holds other DNA sequences that translate to the same CDR3.

This clonotype was obtained from a woman in her twenties or thirties in good health. The chain joins TRBV25-1 to TRBJ2-3; 9 bases are shared with TRBD1. The source material was memory CD4+ T cells sorted from blood. Subset here: CD45RA-negative fraction. The CDR3 region has the DNA TGTGCCAGCAGTCGACAGGGGGCAGATACGCAGTATTTT. Amino acid sequence: CASSRQGADTQYF.